The clone carrying this T cell receptor beta chain turned up a few times. Its antigen is unknown. This specimen belongs to a study of beta chain features in type 1 diabetes. The overall study: The examined sorted cells totaled approximately 110 million across samples. The study, taken as a whole, reports: TCRB CDR3s were moderately but significantly shorter in Type 1 diabetes patients in all four CD4+ subsets. Amplification by PCR could prefer shorter templates, with the same effect in patients and controls.

The study reverse transcribed the entire isolated RNA, so it sequenced expressed TCRB transcripts. Here immunoSEQ multiplex PCR was the method, and the copy in TCRdb shows in-frame clones only, minus some. This sample carries tens of thousands of clones, roughly 41% of them seen once, and the ten largest clones take over 1.1%. V was shortened by 2 bases and J by 5 bases, with 6 bases between the two germline ends. The CDR3 extends over 12 amino acids. Looked up from germline, CDR1 is KGHSH and CDR2 is LQKENI. Sequenced: Tregs from blood. The clonotype was recovered from a man aged 25-40 years with type 1 diabetes. The V call is TRBV18, the J call TRBJ2-5; D not resolved. The CDR3 loop reads CASSPARETQYF. CDR3 in DNA: TGTGCCAGCTCACCAGCGAGGGAGACCCAGTACTTC.